The 27 T cell receptor beta chains below were found in one sample sequenced in a study of vaccination and CD4 T cells after COVID-19. Oncomine TCR Beta short-read sequencing was applied to DNA from cultured CD4+ T cells. TCRdb reanalysed the PCR reads using MiXCR and keeps one entry per CDR3 protein. The data contain fewer than 12,000 distinct CDR3 sequences, 64% of them singletons. Treatment specified: approximately 10-day PBMC culture with coronavirus spike peptide pools or control peptides (ViraFEST assay). No antigens are known for them. The sample comprised CD4+ T cells from blood, cultured in vitro. The receptors originated from a human donor who had recovered from COVID-19.

J is TRBJ1-5 and V is TRBV27, with D maybe TRBD1 (6 bases). The CDR3 length is 14 residues. V shed 4 bases and J shed 6 bases, with 13 bases lying between them. CDR1 is MNHEY, CDR2 SMNVEV, per germline (reference sequence). The CDR3 DNA reads as TGTGCCAGCAGTTCCGGGGGCGCGGGTCAGCCCCAGCATTTT. This translates into CASSSGGAGQPQHF.

The chain has TRBV6-1 and TRBJ2-5; D might be TRBD1 (5 bases). V gave up 7 bases and J gave up 5 bases, with 17 bases separating them. This CDR3 has 14 residues. Germline values: CDR1 MNHNS, CDR2 SASEGT. The CDR3 coding sequence is TGTGCCAGCATTAAGAACAGGAGAGCGGAGACCCAGTACTTC. This sequence encodes CASIKNRRAETQYF.

This chain links TRBV19 with TRBJ2-7; D is undetermined. CDR1 is LNHDA, CDR2 SQIVND, per germline (reference sequence). This CDR3 is 13 amino acids long. Trimming cost V 1 base and J 2 bases, with 6 bases left between them. The CDR3 protein is CASSIGTPYEQYF. CDR3 nucleotide sequence: TGTGCCAGTAGTATAGGGACGCCCTACGAGCAGTACTTC.

This clonotype has more than one count but fewer than ten. The chain has TRBV10-3 and TRBJ1-1; D is perhaps TRBD1 (5 bases). Trimming pared 4 bases from V and 4 bases from J, leaving 10 bases between. Germline V lookup: CDR1 ENHRY, CDR2 SYGVKD. The CDR3 consists of 13 residues. The CDR3 sequence: CAISGSGGTEAFF. The CDR3 coding sequence is TGTGCCATCAGTGGCTCCGGGGGCACTGAAGCTTTCTTT.

This chain connects TRBV20-1 to TRBJ1-5; TRBD1 aligns across 9 bases. Germline CDR1 reads DFQATT; CDR2 reads SNEGSKA (reference sequence). V was clipped by 6 bases and J by 6 bases; unmatched bases: 6. This CDR3 comprises 13 residues. CDR3 in DNA: TGCAGTGCCGCCACAGGGGGCGGTCAGCCCCAGCATTTT. Encoded protein: CSAATGGGQPQHF.

The chain combines TRBV6-1 with TRBJ1-3; D unresolved. The V end lost 6 bases, the J end lost 7 bases, and 16 bases lay between the germline ends. Germline V gives CDR1 MNHNS, CDR2 SASEGT. CDR3 size: 14 residues. CDR3 in DNA: TGTGCCAGCAGACCGTACGGGAGCTGGAACACCATATATTTT. Its translation: CASRPYGSWNTIYF.

This clonotype was found once. The CDR3 region is CASKRPGLGGGDTQYF. The CDR3 nucleotides read TGTGCCAGCAAACGGCCGGGACTAGGGGGAGGGGATACGCAGTATTTT. The chain has TRBV19 and TRBJ2-3; 8 bases map to TRBD2. V lost 9 bases and J lost 6; bases outside the gene matches: 17. The CDR3 runs to 16 residues. Germline loops: CDR1 LNHDA, CDR2 SQIVND (reference sequence).

V is TRBV7-2 and J is TRBJ2-7; 10 bases agree with TRBD2. This CDR3 is built from 14 residues. The V and J ends lost 4 bases and 7 bases, in that order; junction bases with no gene match: 7. Germline V gene lookup returns CDR1 SGHTA and CDR2 FQGNSA. DNA for the CDR3: TGTGCCAGCAGCTCCGAGCGGGGGGGCCTTGAGCAGTACTTC. It translates to CASSSERGGLEQYF.

The CDR3 nucleotides read TGTGCCAGCAGTTACAGGGATCTTACGAAGCAGTACTTC. It codes for CASSYRDLTKQYF. This chain connects TRBV27 to TRBJ2-7; D may be TRBD1 (6 bases). Germline values: CDR1 MNHEY, CDR2 SMNVEV (reference sequence). The V and J ends lost 4 bases and 8 bases respectively, with 15 bases between them. The CDR3 loop spans 13 amino acids.

This clonotype has only a few counts. The chain links TRBV7-6 to TRBJ2-3; tentative D call: TRBD2 (5 bases). This CDR3 comprises 13 residues. V was cut by 5 bases and J by 3 bases, with 9 bases left in between. Germline CDR1 is SGHVS and CDR2 is FNYEAQ. Here the CDR3 reads CASSPRRTDTQYF. CDR3 DNA sequence: TGTGCCAGCAGCCCGAGGAGGACAGATACGCAGTATTTT.

The chain links TRBV12-3 or TRBV12-4 to TRBJ1-6; TRBD1 is a possible D gene (5 bases). The V end lost 3 bases, the J end lost 7 bases, and 10 bases lay between the germline ends. The CDR3 contains 14 residues. The DNA of the CDR3 is TGTGCCAGCAGTTTTAGGGAGGGGAATTCACCCCTCCACTTT. Its translation is CASSFREGNSPLHF.

This sequence joins TRBV2 and TRBJ2-7, with a tentative D call TRBD2 (6 bases). Germline V lookup: CDR1 SNHLY, CDR2 FYNNEI. The CDR3 loop spans 15 amino acids. Trimming left V 2 bases short and J 4 bases short, with 15 bases between. CDR3 sequence reads: CASSERGILVYEQYF. The CDR3 DNA sequence: TGTGCCAGCAGTGAACGCGGGATCCTTGTGTACGAGCAGTACTTC.

CDR3 sequence (DNA): TGTGCCAGCAGCTTATATCCATTCCAAGACACCATATATTTT. Translated, it gives CASSLYPFQDTIYF. The gene calls are TRBV7-2 and TRBJ1-3; D ambiguous. CDR1 and CDR2 (germline): SGHTA, FQGNSA. The V and J ends lost 2 bases and 8 bases respectively, with 13 bases between them. There are 14 residues in the CDR3.

V is TRBV30 and J is TRBJ1-5; tentative D call: TRBD1 (5 bases). Germline V lookup: CDR1 GTSNPN, CDR2 SVGIG (reference sequence). This CDR3 comprises 13 residues. The V gene lost 4 bases and the J gene lost 4 bases, with 11 bases spanning the gap. In DNA, the CDR3 is TGTGCCTGGACGAAAGAGGGGAATCAGCCCCAGCATTTT. It codes for CAWTKEGNQPQHF. Full variable domain (missing parts from reference TRBV30 and TRBJ1-5): SQTIHQWPATLVQPVGSPLSLECTVEGTSNPNLYWYRQAAGRGLQLLFYSVGIGQISSEVPQNLSASRPQDRQFILSSKKLLLSDSGFYLCAWTKEGNQPQHFGDGTRLSIL.

The genes are TRBV5-1 and TRBJ2-2; weak D call: TRBD2 (5 bases). Per the germline V gene, CDR1 is SGHRS and CDR2 is YFSETQ. The CDR3 totals 15 residues. The V and J ends lost 0 bases and 4 bases respectively, with 10 bases between them. DNA of the CDR3: TGCGCCAGCAGCTTGGCAGAGGGTTCCACCGGGGAGCTGTTTTTT. Translated: CASSLAEGSTGELFF.

This clonotype was observed a few times. This chain links TRBV10-3 with TRBJ2-7; D not certain. The CDR3 sequence is 15 residues long. Trimming cost V 0 bases and J 3 bases, with 12 bases left between them. The germline CDR1 and CDR2 sequences are ENHRY and SYGVKD. The CDR3 DNA reads TGTGCCATCAGTGAGTCCAGGAAGACCCTCTACGAGCAGTACTTC. It specifies CAISESRKTLYEQYF.

The genes are TRBV7-8 and TRBJ2-3; weak D call: TRBD2 (6 bases). The length of the CDR3 is 18 residues. CDR1 and CDR2 from the germline V gene are SGHVS and FQNEAQ. The V gene lost 0 bases and the J gene lost 3 bases, with 19 bases spanning the gap. CDR3 sequence: CASSLARIRRERTDTQYF. The CDR3 nucleotides are TGTGCCAGCAGCTTAGCGCGAATCAGGAGGGAGAGGACAGATACGCAGTATTTT.

The chain has TRBV10-3 and TRBJ2-3; a possible D gene is TRBD2 (5 bases). Trimming stripped 0 bases from V and 1 base from J, with 8 bases between. CDR1 and CDR2 from the germline V gene are ENHRY and SYGVKD. The CDR3 totals 15 residues. The DNA of the CDR3 is TGTGCCATCAGTGAGTCGAAGAGGGGCACAGATACGCAGTATTTT. Translated: CAISESKRGTDTQYF.

The chain is built from TRBV19 and TRBJ1-3, with D possibly being TRBD1 (6 bases). This CDR3 region has 16 residues. The ends were cut back, 6 bases at V and 1 base at J, with 16 bases in the middle. Germline V gene lookup returns CDR1 LNHDA and CDR2 SQIVND (reference sequence). The CDR3 nucleotides are TGTGCCAGTAGGGAGGGGAGAGGACAGTCTGGAAACACCATATATTTT. Translated: CASREGRGQSGNTIYF. The full variable domain, with the rest looked up from reference TRBV19 and TRBJ1-3, is DGGITQSPKYLFRKEGQNVTLSCEQNLNHDAMYWYRQDPGQGLRLIYYSQIVNDFQKGDIAEGYSVSREKKESFPLTVTSAQKNPTAFYLCASREGRGQSGNTIYFGEGSWLTVV.

This chain links TRBV5-4 with TRBJ1-1; 8 bases match TRBD1. CDR1 is SGHNT, CDR2 YYREEE, per germline (reference sequence). Unmatched junction bases numbered 7, after V lost 4 bases and J lost 5 bases. The CDR3 contains 14 residues. As DNA, the CDR3 is TGTGCCAGCAGCAGACAGGGGCCCGATACTGAAGCTTTCTTT. This codes for CASSRQGPDTEAFF.

This sequence joins TRBV20-1 and TRBJ2-7; 7 bases are shared with TRBD2. Germline loops: CDR1 DFQATT, CDR2 SNEGSKA (reference sequence). Losses at the gene ends were 6 bases for V and 4 bases for J; bases not matched to a gene: 9. The CDR3 extends over 13 amino acids. The CDR3 DNA follows: TGCAGTGCACGGGGGGAGGAGGGTTACGAGCAGTACTTC. As protein: CSARGEEGYEQYF.

The table lists this clonotype with a count of one. This rearrangement joins TRBV2 to TRBJ2-2; D possibly corresponds to TRBD1 (6 bases). CDR3 length equals 12 residues. Trimming shortened V by 6 bases and J by 5 bases, and 7 bases separated the two germline ends. CDR1 SNHLY and CDR2 FYNNEI come from the germline V gene. Written as DNA, the CDR3 is TGTGCCAGCAGACAGGGAACCGGGGAGCTGTTTTTT. Translated, it gives CASRQGTGELFF.

By frequency in the sample, this clonotype is medium-sized (0.01 to 0.1%). This chain links TRBV20-1 with TRBJ2-1; no reliable D call. CDR1 and CDR2 (germline): DFQATT, SNEGSKA (reference sequence). V lost 6 bases and J 3 bases, leaving 12 bases between the germline ends. The CDR3 has 13 residues. CDR3 sequence reads: CSALGTIYNEQFF. The CDR3 DNA reads as TGCAGTGCCCTAGGAACAATCTACAATGAGCAGTTCTTC.

The CDR3 region is CASSLRRQAEAFF. CDR3 DNA sequence: TGTGCCAGCAGCCTCCGCCGGCAGGCAGAAGCTTTCTTT. The chain combines TRBV11-1 with TRBJ1-1; D remains unclear. Germline V gives CDR1 SGHAT, CDR2 FQDESV (reference sequence). The CDR3 loop spans 13 amino acids. Between the trimmed V and J ends, which lost 5 bases and 8 bases, there was a span of 15 bases.

The chain is built from TRBV5-1 and TRBJ1-1, with D unclear. The germline CDR1 and CDR2 sequences are SGHRS and YFSETQ. CDR3 length: 14 amino acids. The V gene lost 5 bases and the J gene lost 2 bases, with 13 bases spanning the gap. Here the CDR3 DNA reads TGCGCCAGCAGGATGGGAAGCCTAAACACTGAAGCTTTCTTT. Its protein is CASRMGSLNTEAFF.

J is TRBJ2-1 and V is TRBV11-2; the match to TRBD2 covers 10 bases. CDR1 and CDR2 (germline): SGHAT, FQNNGV. The CDR3 covers 15 residues. Losses at the gene ends were 5 bases for V and 6 bases for J; bases not matched to a gene: 7. CDR3 residues: CASSPAGGLPNEQFF. CDR3 DNA sequence: TGTGCCAGCAGCCCAGCGGGGGGGCTACCCAATGAGCAGTTCTTC.

This chain uses TRBV12-3 or TRBV12-4 with TRBJ2-3; a possible D gene is TRBD1 (6 bases). Between the trimmed V and J ends, which lost 6 bases and 2 bases, there was a span of 12 bases. The CDR3 runs 14 residues. This CDR3 is CASSRDTATDTQYF. The DNA for the CDR3 is TGTGCCAGCAGCCGGGACACTGCCACAGATACGCAGTATTTT.